These 32 T cell receptor beta chains were all obtained from the same sample, sequenced in a study of PD-1 blockade in classical Hodgkin lymphoma. Assay: immunoSEQ multiplex PCR; the TCRdb copy retains only in-frame clones and omits some. The sample has more than 35,000 clones; over 60% are singletons. All patients relapsed after autologous stem cell transplantation, and brentuximab vedotin exposure varied. The sequenced sample was peripheral blood mononuclear cells (PBMCs), obtained at baseline. The receptor set was obtained from a human donor with classical Hodgkin lymphoma.

The chain employs TRBV6-5 and TRBJ2-3; the D is unclear. Germline CDR1 and CDR2: MNHEY and SVGAGI. With 8 bases removed from V and 2 bases from J, the gap between germline ends came to 17 bases. The CDR3 is made up of 15 amino acids. The CDR3 DNA reads TGTGCCAGCCTAACTCTGACCACATTCACAGATACGCAGTATTTT. It translates to CASLTLTTFTDTQYF.

This clone was observed a few times. This chain connects TRBV6-6 to TRBJ2-1; no reliable D call. Germline CDR1 and CDR2: MNHNY and SVGAGI (reference sequence). The CDR3 length is 12 residues. Trimming cost V 6 bases and J 9 bases, with 12 bases left between them. The CDR3 DNA sequence: TGTGCCAGCAGGTATAATATGGGTGAGCAGTTCTTC. As protein: CASRYNMGEQFF.

The chain joins TRBV6-1 to TRBJ1-5; D uncertain. This CDR3 is built from 14 residues. Looked up from germline, CDR1 is MNHNS and CDR2 is SASEGT. V was pared by 1 base and J by 0 bases, with 4 bases between. The chain's CDR3 is CASSEGYSNQPQHF. The CDR3 DNA reads as TGTGCCAGCAGTGAAGGGTATAGCAATCAGCCCCAGCATTTT.

This rearrangement joins TRBV27 to TRBJ2-1; TRBD1 or TRBD2 may be the D gene (5 bases each). The germline V and J ends were trimmed by 2 bases and 9 bases, with 14 bases remaining between them. CDR1 is MNHEY, CDR2 SMNVEV, per germline (reference sequence). CDR3 size: 14 residues. The CDR3 DNA sequence: TGTGCCAGCAGTTTAATACTAGGGGTCGGTGAGCAGTTCTTC. Translation gives CASSLILGVGEQFF.

The CDR3 region is CATSRWGGAYEQYF. The CDR3 nucleotides read TGTGCCACCAGCCGGTGGGGTGGGGCCTACGAGCAGTACTTC. The chain couples TRBV15 to TRBJ2-7; D is ambiguous. CDR1 LNHNV and CDR2 YYDKDF come from the germline V gene (reference sequence). The V end lost 5 bases, the J end lost 2 bases, and 13 bases lay between the germline ends. The length of the CDR3 is 14 residues. Supplemented by reference TRBV15 and TRBJ2-7, the full variable domain reads DAMVIQNPRYQVTQFGKPVTLSCSQTLNHNVMYWYQQKSSQAPKLLFHYYDKDFNNEADTPDNFQSRRPNTSFCFLDIRSPGLGDTAMYLCATSRWGGAYEQYFGPGTRLTVT.

The chain joins TRBV29-1 to TRBJ2-5; either TRBD1 or TRBD2 may fit D (5 bases each). The CDR3 is made up of 16 amino acids. V lost 1 base and J 1 base, leaving 16 bases between the germline ends. CDR1 SQVTM and CDR2 ANQGSEA come from the germline V gene. CDR3 protein: CSVEGGGGQGQETQYF. CDR3 nucleotide sequence: TGCAGCGTTGAAGGGGGTGGAGGCCAGGGCCAAGAGACCCAGTACTTC.

The chain links TRBV5-4 to TRBJ2-7, with D perhaps TRBD1 (5 bases). With 3 bases removed from V and 2 bases from J, the gap between germline ends came to 12 bases. The V gene's germline CDR1 is SGHNT and CDR2 YYREEE (reference sequence). The CDR3 length is 14 residues. CDR3 region: CASSSKTVTYEQYF. The DNA of the CDR3 is TGTGCCAGCAGCTCGAAGACAGTCACCTACGAGCAGTACTTC.

This clone was counted only a few times. The chain is built from TRBV27 and TRBJ2-3; D call uncertain. CDR1 is MNHEY and CDR2 is SMNVEV in the germline V gene (reference sequence). V lost 3 bases to trimming and J lost 4 bases, with 14 bases between them. CDR3 length: 15 amino acids. CDR3 nucleotide sequence: TGTGCCAGCAGTTTCGGGTCTAGTGGGGCAGATACGCAGTATTTT. Its translation: CASSFGSSGADTQYF.

J is TRBJ2-5 and V is TRBV7-2, with TRBD2 identical over 10 bases. V lost 2 bases and J lost 4; bases outside the gene matches: 10. The CDR3 runs 17 residues. The V gene's germline CDR1 is SGHTA and CDR2 FQGNSA. CDR3 in DNA: TGTGCCAGCAGCTTAAGCGGGAGGGCCGGGTGGGGAGAGACCCAGTACTTC. Its translation is CASSLSGRAGWGETQYF.

The chain is built from TRBV6-6 and TRBJ2-3, with 10 bases that match TRBD2. Germline trimming cut 2 bases from V and 0 bases from J; bases unmatched to any gene: 2. Germline V CDR1 and CDR2: MNHNY, SVGAGI (reference sequence). CDR3 length: 16 residues. The CDR3 DNA sequence: TGTGCCAGCAGTTACCCGACTAGCGGGAGCACAGATACGCAGTATTTT. Residues: CASSYPTSGSTDTQYF.

The rearrangement joins TRBV2 to TRBJ1-2; weak D call: TRBD1 (5 bases). The germline V gene encodes CDR1 SNHLY and CDR2 FYNNEI. The CDR3 has 13 residues. V was pared by 1 base and J by 7 bases, with 10 bases between. CDR3 sequence reads: CASSEEIRGGYTF. The CDR3 region has the DNA TGTGCCAGCAGTGAAGAGATTAGGGGTGGCTACACCTTC.

The V and J genes are TRBV7-9 and TRBJ2-7; D call uncertain. The germline V gene has CDR1 SEHNR and CDR2 FQNEAQ (reference sequence). The V end lost 5 bases, the J end lost 3 bases, and 11 bases lay between the germline ends. The CDR3 length is 13 residues. The chain's CDR3 is CASSPPKGYEQYF. Written as DNA, the CDR3 is TGTGCCAGCAGCCCCCCGAAGGGCTACGAGCAGTACTTC.

The CDR3 region is CAILRQGFGEKLFF. The CDR3 nucleotides are TGTGCCATTCTTCGACAGGGATTCGGTGAAAAACTGTTTTTT. The J gene is TRBJ1-4, the V gene TRBV6-1; 7 positions match TRBD1. The germline CDR1 and CDR2 sequences are MNHNS and SASEGT. The ends lost 10 bases at V and 7 bases at J; junction bases unmatched: 12. The CDR3 length is 14 residues.

The J gene is TRBJ1-2, the V gene TRBV20-1; D might be TRBD1 (5 bases). The length of the CDR3 is 11 residues. Trimming took 6 bases from V and 7 from J, leaving 12 bases between them. Germline assignment: CDR1 DFQATT and CDR2 SNEGSKA (reference sequence). The CDR3 coding sequence is TGCAGTGCCTTCGACAGCTTTGGCTACACCTTC. Encoded protein: CSAFDSFGYTF.

This clone turned up a few times. The chain couples TRBV7-9 to TRBJ1-3; 9 bases agree with TRBD1. The CDR3 extends over 17 amino acids. Germline V gives CDR1 SEHNR, CDR2 FQNEAQ (reference sequence). V dropped 5 bases and J dropped 3; count of bases not matched to a gene: 11. CDR3 protein: CASSPRGQGENGNTIYF. The CDR3 DNA reads as TGTGCCAGCAGCCCTCGGGGACAGGGTGAGAATGGAAACACCATATATTTT.

The DNA of the CDR3 is TGTGCCAGCAGTTACTCGCCCAATTCTGGAAACACCATATATTTT. This translates into CASSYSPNSGNTIYF. This rearrangement joins TRBV6-5 to TRBJ1-3, with unresolved D. Trimming took off 0 bases at V and 1 base at J, with 7 bases between the two ends. The CDR3 length is 15 residues. Per germline, CDR1 MNHEY and CDR2 SVGAGI.

V is TRBV9 and J is TRBJ1-1, with no clear D. The CDR3 spans 14 residues. CDR1 is SGDLS, CDR2 YYNGEE, per germline. The V end was cut by 0 bases, the J end by 0 bases, with 6 bases between. The CDR3 bases are TGTGCCAGCAGCGTAGCAGGATTGAACACTGAAGCTTTCTTT. Its protein product is CASSVAGLNTEAFF.

This chain links TRBV4-1 with TRBJ2-7, with a possible D match to TRBD1 (6 bases). V was trimmed by 0 bases and J by 5 bases, leaving 11 bases between them. The CDR3 contains 14 residues. Per the germline V gene, CDR1 is MGHRA and CDR2 is YSYEKL. The CDR3 protein is CASSQENRVDEQYF. The CDR3 nucleotides are TGCGCCAGCAGCCAAGAGAACAGGGTGGACGAGCAGTACTTC.

This clone was detected only a few times. This sequence joins TRBV18 and TRBJ1-2; 8 bases align to TRBD1. Germline V gives CDR1 KGHSH, CDR2 LQKENI. The J segment lost 8 bases and the V segment lost 1 base, leaving 3 bases of the junction unmatched. The CDR3 sequence is 13 residues long. The CDR3 sequence is CASSPLDRVGYTF. The DNA for the CDR3 is TGTGCCAGCTCACCACTGGACAGGGTAGGCTACACCTTC.

CDR3 residues: CASSPSRGQGYGYTF. DNA of the CDR3: TGTGCCAGCAGCCCCTCCAGGGGGCAAGGCTATGGCTACACCTTC. The rearrangement uses TRBV5-4 and TRBJ1-2; TRBD1 matches at 8 bases. V lost 4 bases to trimming and J lost 4 bases; unmatched junction nucleotides: 9. Germline-derived CDR1 and CDR2 are SGHNT and YYREEE (reference sequence). This CDR3 contains 15 residues.

The V and J genes are TRBV9 and TRBJ1-3; TRBD1 might be the D (6 bases). V lost 0 bases to trimming and J lost 0 bases, with 13 bases between them. CDR3 length: 17 amino acids. Germline CDR1 is SGDLS and CDR2 is YYNGEE. The CDR3 loop reads CASSVAGQPLSGNTIYF. In nucleotides, the CDR3 is TGTGCCAGCAGCGTAGCCGGACAGCCTCTCTCTGGAAACACCATATATTTT.

The V and J genes are TRBV28 and TRBJ1-5; D remains ambiguous. This CDR3 has 14 amino acids. Per the germline V gene, CDR1 is MDHEN and CDR2 is SYDVKM. Trimming left V 6 bases short and J 2 bases short, with 11 bases between. The CDR3 reads CASSTSRGNQPQHF. CDR3 DNA: TGTGCCAGCAGCACTTCCCGGGGCAATCAGCCCCAGCATTTT.

This clone was counted only a few times. The CDR3 here is CASSSPGGSSYNEQFF. The CDR3 DNA is TGTGCCAGCTCATCCCCAGGGGGCAGCTCCTACAATGAGCAGTTCTTC. The chain recombines TRBV18 with TRBJ2-1; 8 bases agree with TRBD1. CDR3 length equals 16 residues. Germline V gene sequence: CDR1 KGHSH, CDR2 LQKENI. With 5 bases clipped from V and 0 bases from J, the junction kept 6 bases outside the gene matches.

The rearrangement links TRBV19 to TRBJ2-2; D is unresolved. CDR3 length: 14 residues. The ends were cut back, 0 bases at V and 5 bases at J, with 7 bases in the middle. Germline assignment: CDR1 LNHDA and CDR2 SQIVND (reference sequence). In DNA, the CDR3 is TGTGCCAGTAGTATAGATCCGATGACCGGGGAGCTGTTTTTT. As protein: CASSIDPMTGELFF. Combining the CDR3 with reference TRBV19 and TRBJ2-2 gives the whole variable domain DGGITQSPKYLFRKEGQNVTLSCEQNLNHDAMYWYRQDPGQGLRLIYYSQIVNDFQKGDIAEGYSVSREKKESFPLTVTSAQKNPTAFYLCASSIDPMTGELFFGEGSRLTVL.

CDR3 sequence: CASSLSGGTDTQYF. DNA for the CDR3: TGTGCCAGCAGCTTATCGGGCGGCACAGATACGCAGTATTTT. The V and J genes are TRBV7-2 and TRBJ2-3, with no clear D. V lost 2 bases, J lost 1 base, and 7 bases lay in between. Germline lookup yields CDR1 SGHTA and CDR2 FQGNSA. The CDR3 contains 14 residues.

This rearrangement joins TRBV6-4 to TRBJ2-1; the match to TRBD2 covers 14 bases. The germline CDR1 and CDR2 sequences are MRHNA and SNTAGT. This CDR3 contains 18 residues. With 6 bases clipped from V and 7 bases from J, the junction kept 14 bases outside the gene matches. The CDR3 DNA reads TGTGCCAGCAGCCCCTTTCCCGCCGGGACTAGCGGGAGAAATGAGCAGTTCTTC. It encodes CASSPFPAGTSGRNEQFF.

The chain carries TRBV5-1 and TRBJ2-7; D possibly corresponds to TRBD1 (5 bases). Germline CDR1 and CDR2: SGHRS and YFSETQ. Trimming removed 7 bases at V and 5 bases at J, with 16 bases between. CDR3 size: 13 residues. The CDR3, as DNA: TGCGCCAGCCGCCGACAGATCTTGGACGAGCAGTACTTC. Encoded protein: CASRRQILDEQYF.

Regarding this clone: One junction end does not reproduce the germline sequence, and a read error may be involved. The CDR3 protein is CASSLKLAGVTETQYF. The CDR3 DNA reads TGTGCTAGCAGCCTGAAACTAGCGGGAGTTACAGAGACCCAGTACTTC. The V call is TRBV7-7, the J call TRBJ2-5; 11 bases agree with TRBD2. CDR1 SSHAT and CDR2 FNYEAQ come from the germline V gene (reference sequence). The CDR3 is 16 amino acids.

The V and J genes are TRBV28 and TRBJ2-7; no firm D call. The CDR3 loop spans 14 amino acids. Trimming shortened V by 4 bases and J by 3 bases, and 13 bases separated the two germline ends. Germline loops: CDR1 MDHEN, CDR2 SYDVKM. CDR3 amino acids: CASSSHGQDYEQYF. DNA of the CDR3: TGTGCCAGCAGTTCCCACGGGCAGGACTACGAGCAGTACTTC. Variable domain in full (rest from reference TRBV28 and TRBJ2-7): DVKVTQSSRYLVKRTGEKVFLECVQDMDHENMFWYRQDPGLGLRLIYFSYDVKMKEKGDIPEGYSVSREKKERFSLILESASTNQTSMYLCASSSHGQDYEQYFGPGTRLTVT.

The chain uses TRBV6-5 and TRBJ2-1, with D unclear. Per the germline V gene, CDR1 is MNHEY and CDR2 is SVGAGI. The length of the CDR3 is 16 residues. The V and J ends lost 0 bases and 1 base respectively, with 10 bases between them. The DNA of the CDR3 is TGTGCCAGCAGTTACTCGATTGCGGATTCCTACAATGAGCAGTTCTTC. This gives the protein CASSYSIADSYNEQFF.

The sample holds a few counts of this clone. V gene TRBV27 combines with J gene TRBJ2-1; TRBD2 is a possible D gene (5 bases). V lost 1 base to trimming and J lost 4 bases, with 11 bases between them. Germline CDR1 is MNHEY and CDR2 is SMNVEV (reference sequence). The CDR3 loop spans 15 amino acids. In nucleotides, the CDR3 is TGTGCCAGCAGTTTATTTGCTAGCCAATACAATGAGCAGTTCTTC. Translated: CASSLFASQYNEQFF.

This clone came up a few times. V usage is TRBV28 and J usage is TRBJ1-5; D not certain. Looked up from germline, CDR1 is MDHEN and CDR2 is SYDVKM. V was pared by 3 bases and J by 3 bases, with 12 bases between. The CDR3 consists of 15 residues. The CDR3, as DNA: TGTGCCAGCAGTTTGGCCTACAGTGACAATCAGCCCCAGCATTTT. Encoded protein: CASSLAYSDNQPQHF. Complete variable domain (other parts from reference TRBV28 and TRBJ1-5): DVKVTQSSRYLVKRTGEKVFLECVQDMDHENMFWYRQDPGLGLRLIYFSYDVKMKEKGDIPEGYSVSREKKERFSLILESASTNQTSMYLCASSLAYSDNQPQHFGDGTRLSIL.